Below are 29 T cell receptor beta chains sequenced from a single sample in a study of T cell repertoires in cytomegalovirus infection. For these TCRs, the target antigens are not known. TCRdb ran MiXCR on the reads and lists one entry per CDR3 protein. The repertoire holds hundreds of thousands of distinct CDR3 sequences, with about 33% as singletons. This specimen was cultured CD8+ T cells from PBMCs, taken from culture after CMV antigen stimulation. The receptor source for this set is a human donor in good health (CMV status not recorded). Some clones in this sample may be carry-over from other donors' samples.

The chain combines TRBV12-3 or TRBV12-4 with TRBJ2-3; D possibly matches TRBD1 or TRBD2 (5 bases each). The CDR3 spans 19 residues. The ends were cut back, 3 bases at V and 0 bases at J, with 22 bases in the middle. The CDR3: CASSFNKMGVESSTDTQYF. The CDR3 region has the DNA TGTGCCAGCAGTTTCAACAAGATGGGGGTTGAATCTAGCACAGATACGCAGTATTTT.

This clonotype has more than one count but fewer than ten. The rearrangement links TRBV29-1 to TRBJ1-1, with D uncertain. The germline CDR1 and CDR2 sequences are SQVTM and ANQGSEA. The length of the CDR3 is 12 residues. V dropped 4 bases and J dropped 5 bases, with 11 bases sitting between them. This CDR3 is CSVGTRGTEAFF. The CDR3 region has the DNA TGCAGCGTTGGGACCCGGGGAACTGAAGCTTTCTTT.

This clonotype was seen a handful of times. The V and J genes are TRBV6-1 and TRBJ2-6; D possibly corresponds to TRBD2 (7 bases). V dropped 4 bases and J dropped 0 bases, with 16 bases sitting between them. The CDR3 length is 18 residues. Germline lookup yields CDR1 MNHNS and CDR2 SASEGT. CDR3 amino acids: CASSGSGGPHSGANVLTF. CDR3 DNA sequence: TGTGCCAGCAGTGGTTCCGGGGGGCCCCACTCTGGGGCCAACGTCCTGACTTTC.

The rearrangement joins TRBV6-5 to TRBJ2-5, with a weak D call TRBD2 (5 bases). V lost 6 bases, J lost 7 bases, and 18 bases lay in between. The CDR3 has 14 amino acids. Per germline, CDR1 MNHEY and CDR2 SVGAGI. The CDR3 DNA follows: TGTGCCAGCAGCCTGGACTCGACGTCCGGGACCCAGTACTTC. Its protein product is CASSLDSTSGTQYF.

There are a few counts of this clonotype. The V and J genes are TRBV12-3 or TRBV12-4 and TRBJ2-2; D remains ambiguous. V was shortened by 8 bases and J by 6 bases, with 10 bases between the two germline ends. CDR3 length: 12 amino acids. The CDR3 reads CASGVWAGELFF. CDR3 DNA: TGTGCCAGCGGCGTTTGGGCCGGGGAGCTGTTTTTT.

The chain combines TRBV7-6 with TRBJ2-1; 10 nucleotides align to TRBD1. Looked up from germline, CDR1 is SGHVS and CDR2 is FNYEAQ. The CDR3 is made up of 18 amino acids. Unmatched junction bases numbered 19, after V lost 4 bases and J lost 10 bases. The CDR3 DNA follows: TGTGCCAGCAGCTCCGAAATTCTCGACAGGGGGCGCCTTTTGGAGCAGTTCTTC. Translated, it gives CASSSEILDRGRLLEQFF.

This clonotype was observed a handful of times. The chain has TRBV10-3 and TRBJ2-3; D is possibly TRBD2 (6 bases). The germline V and J ends were trimmed by 6 bases and 2 bases, with 18 bases remaining between them. Germline CDR1 is ENHRY and CDR2 is SYGVKD. The CDR3 consists of 16 residues. The CDR3 nucleotides read TGTGCCATCAGGGGAGATGCGGGGCCCTCCACAGATACGCAGTATTTT. Translated: CAIRGDAGPSTDTQYF.

This clonotype was seen a few times. This chain links TRBV12-3 or TRBV12-4 with TRBJ1-1; D ambiguous. The CDR3 sequence is 17 residues long. The V gene lost 6 bases and the J gene lost 1 base, with 21 bases spanning the gap. CDR3 protein: CASSSSGQANSNTEAFF. The CDR3 nucleotides read TGTGCCAGCAGCAGCAGCGGGCAGGCTAATTCGAACACTGAAGCTTTCTTT.

The V gene is TRBV4-3, the J gene TRBJ1-1; weak D call: TRBD1 (6 bases). Germline CDR1 is LGHNA and CDR2 is YSLEER. V was pared by 0 bases and J by 7 bases, with 15 bases between. The CDR3 has 15 residues. CDR3 sequence: CASSQEDQGGIEAFF. As DNA, the CDR3 is TGCGCCAGCAGCCAAGAGGATCAAGGGGGAATTGAAGCTTTCTTT.

The V call is TRBV5-5, the J call TRBJ1-5, with D tentatively TRBD1 (5 bases). The V end lost 4 bases, the J end lost 0 bases, and 14 bases lay between the germline ends. CDR1 is SGHKS, CDR2 YYEKEE, per germline (reference sequence). This CDR3 is built from 16 residues. DNA of the CDR3: TGTGCCAGCAGCCATTTATCGCAGGGTAGCAATCAGCCCCAGCATTTT. The encoded protein is CASSHLSQGSNQPQHF. Full variable domain (remainder filled in from reference TRBV5-5 and TRBJ1-5): DAGVTQSPTHLIKTRGQQVTLRCSPISGHKSVSWYQQVLGQGPQFIFQYYEKEERGRGNFPDRFSARQFPNYSSELNVNALLLGDSALYLCASSHLSQGSNQPQHFGDGTRLSIL.

The chain has TRBV6-6 and TRBJ1-1; possible D gene TRBD1, 5 bases. V gave up 5 bases and J gave up 7 bases, with 29 bases separating them. Germline values: CDR1 MNHNY, CDR2 SVGAGI (reference sequence). This CDR3 is built from 18 residues. CDR3 in amino acids: CASSPLLRAQEGISEAFF. CDR3 sequence (DNA): TGTGCCAGCAGTCCACTCTTGAGAGCCCAAGAGGGGATTAGTGAAGCTTTCTTT.

Worth noting for this clonotype: It may be a read error: a sequence one base away is much more abundant. This sequence joins TRBV7-6 and TRBJ1-5; D is possibly TRBD1 (5 bases). Germline V CDR1 and CDR2: SGHVS, FNYEAQ. This CDR3 contains 14 residues. Trimming took 5 bases from V and 4 from J, leaving 12 bases between them. The CDR3 reads CASSPGRVNQPQHF. CDR3 sequence (DNA): TGTGCCAGCAGCCCGGGACGGGTAAATCAGCCCCAGCATTTT.

This clonotype occurred many times. The chain has TRBV7-2 and TRBJ2-5; no reliable D call. The germline CDR1 and CDR2 sequences are SGHTA and FQGNSA. This CDR3 contains 16 residues. Trimming took off 5 bases at V and 1 base at J, with 17 bases between the two ends. The CDR3 sequence is CASSQRSNNFQETQYF. CDR3 nucleotide sequence: TGTGCCAGCAGCCAACGAAGCAATAATTTCCAAGAGACCCAGTACTTC.

The V and J genes are TRBV11-2 and TRBJ1-2, with D uncertain. Trimming stripped 4 bases from V and 0 bases from J, with 12 bases between. The CDR3 sequence is 15 residues long. Germline assignment: CDR1 SGHAT and CDR2 FQNNGV. DNA of the CDR3: TGTGCCAGCAGCTCCACTAATCCAGCTAACTATGGCTACACCTTC. Protein: CASSSTNPANYGYTF.

This clonotype was picked up a small number of times. J is TRBJ1-2 and V is TRBV6-1; D is perhaps TRBD1 (5 bases). The CDR3 has 11 amino acids. Germline CDR1 reads MNHNS; CDR2 reads SASEGT. V shed 7 bases and J shed 8 bases, with 11 bases lying between them. CDR3 in amino acids: CASIGGEGYTF. Written as DNA, the CDR3 is TGTGCCAGCATCGGGGGGGAGGGCTACACCTTC.

V gene TRBV7-2 combines with J gene TRBJ1-4; 7 bases are a match to TRBD1. J was trimmed by 1 base and V by 3 bases; bases with no gene match: 11. The CDR3 contains 18 residues. Germline CDR1 reads SGHTA; CDR2 reads FQGNSA. The DNA for the CDR3 is TGTGCCAGCAGCTTCCCAAAGGCAGGGGGGGTAACTAATGAAAAACTGTTTTTT. Its translation: CASSFPKAGGVTNEKLFF.

This clonotype was detected a few times. The gene calls are TRBV19 and TRBJ2-1; TRBD2 agrees at 7 bases. V trimming: 5 bases; J trimming: 4 bases; junction bases outside the gene matches: 17. Germline assignment: CDR1 LNHDA and CDR2 SQIVND (reference sequence). CDR3 length equals 18 residues. CDR3 sequence (DNA): TGTGCCAGTAGTCCTTTACAAGGCGGGGGAGGATTATACAATGAGCAGTTCTTC. It encodes CASSPLQGGGGLYNEQFF.

A few counts support this clonotype. The rearrangement links TRBV11-1 to TRBJ1-1; maybe TRBD1 (6 bases). The CDR3 is 16 amino acids. Trimming took off 1 base at V and 2 bases at J, with 14 bases between the two ends. Germline CDR1 is SGHAT and CDR2 is FQDESV (reference sequence). CDR3 residues: CASSLVPYRANTEAFF. The CDR3 region has the DNA TGTGCCAGCAGCTTAGTGCCCTACAGGGCCAACACTGAAGCTTTCTTT.

In regard to this clonotype: Mismatch with germline at one junction end may stem from a read error. V gene TRBV15 combines with J gene TRBJ1-2; 8 positions agree with TRBD1. There are 16 residues in the CDR3. CDR1 is LNHNV, CDR2 YYDKDF, per germline (reference sequence). CDR3 residues: CVTPIPRGQANYGYTF. The CDR3 region has the DNA TGTGTCACCCCAATTCCCCGGGGACAGGCTAACTATGGCTACACCTTC. Full variable domain (outside the CDR3, taken from reference TRBV15 and TRBJ1-2): DAMVIQNPRYQVTQFGKPVTLSCSQTLNHNVMYWYQQKSSQAPKLLFHYYDKDFNNEADTPDNFQSRRPNTSFCFLDIRSPGLGDTAMYLCVTPIPRGQANYGYTFGSGTRLTVV.

This sequence joins TRBV27 and TRBJ1-4; possible D gene TRBD1, 6 bases. Germline-derived CDR1 and CDR2 are MNHEY and SMNVEV (reference sequence). The V and J ends lost 2 bases and 7 bases respectively, with 11 bases between them. This CDR3 is 14 amino acids long. CDR3 amino acids: CASSLIRGSEKLFF. The CDR3 DNA reads TGTGCCAGCAGTTTAATCAGGGGTAGTGAAAAACTGTTTTTT.

The chain carries TRBV6-1 and TRBJ1-1, with D possibly being TRBD1 (6 bases). The ends were cut back, 10 bases at V and 1 base at J, with 10 bases in the middle. This CDR3 has 12 residues. Germline V gene sequence: CDR1 MNHNS, CDR2 SASEGT. CDR3 region: CATAQGNTEAFF. The CDR3 DNA is TGTGCCACCGCACAGGGGAACACTGAAGCTTTCTTT.

V gene TRBV11-2 combines with J gene TRBJ1-2; 8 nucleotides line up with TRBD1. V shed 4 bases, J shed 7 bases, and the junction held 5 bases outside the gene matches. The V gene's germline CDR1 is SGHAT and CDR2 FQNNGV. This CDR3 is 13 amino acids long. CDR3 residues: CASSSQGVGGYTF. DNA for the CDR3: TGTGCCAGCAGCTCACAGGGGGTTGGTGGCTACACCTTC.

The V gene is TRBV6-6, the J gene TRBJ2-2; possibly TRBD2 for D (6 bases). This CDR3 comprises 14 residues. With 11 bases removed from V and 1 base from J, the gap between germline ends came to 14 bases. In germline, CDR1 is MNHNY, CDR2 SVGAGI (reference sequence). CDR3 nucleotide sequence: TGTGCCGGCCCCGGGACTTTGAACACCGGGGAGCTGTTTTTT. Amino acids: CAGPGTLNTGELFF.

This clonotype appeared a few times. This sequence joins TRBV4-1 and TRBJ2-1; D might be TRBD1 or TRBD2, each matching 5 bases. The CDR3 loop spans 19 amino acids. CDR1 is MGHRA and CDR2 is YSYEKL in the germline V gene. The ends were cut back, 0 bases at V and 8 bases at J, with 26 bases in the middle. CDR3 in amino acids: CASSQEEGARGYPRDEQFF. CDR3 bases: TGCGCCAGCAGCCAAGAAGAAGGGGCGAGGGGCTACCCTCGGGATGAGCAGTTCTTC.

This clonotype was observed many times. The rearrangement uses TRBV2 and TRBJ2-3, with D maybe TRBD1 (6 bases). Trimming shortened V by 5 bases and J by 2 bases, and 17 bases separated the two germline ends. Germline CDR1 SNHLY, CDR2 FYNNEI. The CDR3 has 16 residues. CDR3 DNA sequence: TGTGCCAGCAGTAGGTCGGATGGACAGATCACAGATACGCAGTATTTT. Translation gives CASSRSDGQITDTQYF. Filled out from reference TRBV2 and TRBJ2-3, the complete variable domain reads EPEVTQTPSHQVTQMGQEVILRCVPISNHLYFYWYRQILGQKVEFLVSFYNNEISEKSEIFDDQFSVERPDGSNFTLKIRSTKLEDSAMYFCASSRSDGQITDTQYFGPGTRLTVL.

CDR3 region: CASRRGYEQFF. As DNA, the CDR3 is TGTGCCAGCCGCAGGGGCTATGAGCAGTTCTTC. The chain couples TRBV7-4 to TRBJ2-1, with D perhaps TRBD1 (6 bases). The germline gives CDR1 SGHVT, CDR2 SQSDAQ. CDR3 length: 11 residues. Trimming removed 8 bases from V and 8 bases from J, with 10 bases in between.

Turning to this clonotype: A read error may produce the germline difference seen at one junction end. This sequence joins TRBV12-3 or TRBV12-4 and TRBJ2-2; 12 nucleotides align to TRBD1. The CDR3 extends over 13 amino acids. As DNA, the CDR3 is TGTGCCAGCAGTTTGGGACAGGGGGCCGCCGAGACTTTT. It yields the protein CASSLGQGAAETF.

This clonotype was seen only a few times. The V and J genes are TRBV27 and TRBJ2-7, with D perhaps TRBD2 (6 bases). The CDR3 is made up of 13 amino acids. The V and J ends lost 8 bases and 2 bases respectively, with 13 bases between them. Germline CDR1 is MNHEY and CDR2 is SMNVEV (reference sequence). CDR3 amino acids: CASLGGYPYEQYF. CDR3 in DNA: TGTGCCAGCTTGGGGGGTTATCCCTACGAGCAGTACTTC.

The V call is TRBV6-1, the J call TRBJ2-7; 8 bases map to TRBD2. V lost 0 bases and J lost 3; bases outside the gene matches: 10. Germline CDR1 reads MNHNS; CDR2 reads SASEGT. CDR3 length: 17 amino acids. CDR3 DNA sequence: TGTGCCAGCAGTGAAGCCGTCGTCATAGCGGGGAACTACGAGCAGTACTTC. Translated, it gives CASSEAVVIAGNYEQYF.